Listed here are 15 T cell receptor beta chains from one sample, sequenced in a study of blood T cell repertoires in COVID-19. The repertoire was sequenced with immunoSEQ multiplex PCR; TCRdb's copy has only in-frame clones and lacks some. The sample contains some 230,000 clones, approximately 90% of which appear only once. The sample was peripheral blood. The origin of the receptors is a man between 25 and 39 years old who had recovered from COVID-19.

This clone was seen a single time. The CDR3 here is CASINSPNTEAFF. In DNA, the CDR3 is TGTGCCAGTATTAACTCCCCCAACACTGAAGCTTTCTTT. The chain links TRBV19 to TRBJ1-1; D not certain. V was cut by 7 bases and J by 2 bases, with 11 bases left in between. CDR1 and CDR2 (germline): LNHDA, SQIVND (reference sequence). The CDR3 loop spans 13 amino acids. The variable domain in full, with the rest retrieved from reference TRBV19 and TRBJ1-1, is DGGITQSPKYLFRKEGQNVTLSCEQNLNHDAMYWYRQDPGQGLRLIYYSQIVNDFQKGDIAEGYSVSREKKESFPLTVTSAQKNPTAFYLCASINSPNTEAFFGQGTRLTVV.

J is TRBJ2-3 and V is TRBV9, with TRBD2 matching over 12 bases. There are 17 residues in the CDR3. Germline V gene lookup returns CDR1 SGDLS and CDR2 YYNGEE. The J segment lost 7 bases and the V segment lost 0 bases, leaving 9 bases of the junction unmatched. The CDR3 nucleotides are TGTGCCAGCAGCGTAGCCCCTAGCGGGGGGGCCTCTCATACGCAGTATTTT. Encoded protein: CASSVAPSGGASHTQYF.

The V call is TRBV2, the J call TRBJ1-2, with D possibly being TRBD1 (5 bases). The CDR3 runs to 13 residues. V was trimmed by 4 bases and J by 2 bases, leaving 8 bases between them. Per the germline V gene, CDR1 is SNHLY and CDR2 is FYNNEI. CDR3 coding DNA: TGTGCCAGCAGTGCTGACAGAAACTATGGCTACACCTTC. It translates to CASSADRNYGYTF. The full variable domain, with the rest looked up from reference TRBV2 and TRBJ1-2, is EPEVTQTPSHQVTQMGQEVILRCVPISNHLYFYWYRQILGQKVEFLVSFYNNEISEKSEIFDDQFSVERPDGSNFTLKIRSTKLEDSAMYFCASSADRNYGYTFGSGTRLTVV.

This chain links TRBV4-2 with TRBJ1-1; TRBD1 matches 7 bases. Germline V gives CDR1 LGHNA, CDR2 YNFKEQ. V gave up 3 bases and J gave up 4 bases; unmatched junction bases: 8. This CDR3 comprises 15 residues. The CDR3 loop is CASSHRETGRTEAFF. The CDR3 DNA reads as TGTGCCAGCAGCCACCGCGAGACAGGGCGCACTGAAGCTTTCTTT.

V usage is TRBV7-8 and J usage is TRBJ2-5; D is possibly TRBD2 (6 bases). This CDR3 spans 17 amino acids. Germline assignment: CDR1 SGHVS and CDR2 FQNEAQ. V lost 2 bases, J lost 3 bases, and 19 bases lay in between. CDR3 residues: CASSLFSSGFLEETQYF. The CDR3 DNA follows: TGTGCCAGCAGCTTATTTAGTAGCGGTTTTTTAGAAGAGACCCAGTACTTC. Full variable domain (missing parts from reference TRBV7-8 and TRBJ2-5): GAGVSQSPRYKVAKRGQDVALRCDPISGHVSLFWYQQALGQGPEFLTYFQNEAQLDKSGLPSDRFFAERPEGSVSTLKIQRTQQEDSAVYLCASSLFSSGFLEETQYFGPGTRLLVL.

This chain connects TRBV7-6 to TRBJ1-5; tentatively, D is TRBD1 (6 bases). Germline CDR1 reads SGHVS; CDR2 reads FNYEAQ. V lost 0 bases and J lost 3, with 9 bases in between. The CDR3 is made up of 15 amino acids. Here the CDR3 reads CASSLASGANQPQHF. For the CDR3, the DNA is TGTGCCAGCAGCTTAGCATCAGGGGCCAATCAGCCCCAGCATTTT.

Turning to this clone: Distinct nucleotide sequences in the sample also encode this CDR3. J is TRBJ2-7 and V is TRBV19; the match to TRBD1 covers 11 bases. Germline trimming cut 5 bases from V and 4 bases from J; bases unmatched to any gene: 4. The CDR3 totals 14 residues. CDR1 LNHDA and CDR2 SQIVND come from the germline V gene (reference sequence). The CDR3 coding sequence is TGTGCCAGTAGTCCCGGGACAGGGGGGTACGAGCAGTACTTC. Its protein is CASSPGTGGYEQYF.

The chain combines TRBV6-5 with TRBJ1-2; no clear D. V shed 5 bases and J shed 4 bases, with 14 bases lying between them. The CDR3 covers 14 residues. CDR1 is MNHEY and CDR2 is SVGAGI in the germline V gene. Here the CDR3 DNA reads TGTGCCAGCAGTCCCTCTCCCGGGGTCTATGGCTACACCTTC. The encoded protein is CASSPSPGVYGYTF.

J is TRBJ2-1 and V is TRBV5-4; D is perhaps TRBD2 (5 bases). The ends were cut back, 2 bases at V and 0 bases at J, with 9 bases in the middle. CDR3 length: 15 residues. CDR1 and CDR2 (germline): SGHNT, YYREEE (reference sequence). The CDR3, as DNA: TGTGCCAGCAGCTTTAGCGTGAGCTCCTACAATGAGCAGTTCTTC. It translates to CASSFSVSSYNEQFF.

The CDR3 sequence is CASRKLYRDYGYTF. DNA of the CDR3: TGTGCCAGCAGGAAACTGTACAGAGACTATGGCTACACCTTC. J is TRBJ1-2 and V is TRBV5-8; D unclear. Germline values: CDR1 SGHTS, CDR2 YDEGEE. This CDR3 is built from 14 residues. V lost 5 bases and J 3 bases, leaving 14 bases between the germline ends. Looking up the rest from reference TRBV5-8 and TRBJ1-2 gives the full variable domain: EAGVTQSPTHLIKTRGQQATLRCSPISGHTSVYWYQQALGLGLQFLLWYDEGEERNRGNFPPRFSGRQFPNYSSELNVNALELEDSALYLCASRKLYRDYGYTFGSGTRLTVV.

The CDR3 loop reads CASSPSVGGLGTEAFF. DNA for the CDR3: TGTGCCAGCAGCCCATCCGTAGGGGGCCTGGGGACTGAAGCTTTCTTT. V gene TRBV9 combines with J gene TRBJ1-1, with TRBD1 matching over 7 bases. The V gene end was trimmed by 4 bases and the J gene end by 5 bases; junction bases not matched to a gene: 14. Germline assignment: CDR1 SGDLS and CDR2 YYNGEE. This CDR3 spans 16 amino acids. The whole variable domain, remainder taken from reference TRBV9 and TRBJ1-1, is DSGVTQTPKHLITATGQRVTLRCSPRSGDLSVYWYQQSLDQGLQFLIQYYNGEERAKGNILERFSAQQFPDLHSELNLSSLELGDSALYFCASSPSVGGLGTEAFFGQGTRLTVV.

V gene TRBV15 combines with J gene TRBJ1-2; TRBD1 matches at 8 bases. Looked up from germline, CDR1 is LNHNV and CDR2 is YYDKDF (reference sequence). The CDR3 sequence is 16 residues long. J gave up 5 bases and V 2 bases, and 10 bases lay outside the gene matches. The CDR3 DNA reads TGTGCCACCAGCAGACCACCTGCCGGGACAGGTTATGGCTACACCTTC. Its protein is CATSRPPAGTGYGYTF. The variable domain in full, with the rest retrieved from reference TRBV15 and TRBJ1-2, is DAMVIQNPRYQVTQFGKPVTLSCSQTLNHNVMYWYQQKSSQAPKLLFHYYDKDFNNEADTPDNFQSRRPNTSFCFLDIRSPGLGDTAMYLCATSRPPAGTGYGYTFGSGTRLTVV.

J is TRBJ1-2 and V is TRBV18, with D perhaps TRBD1 (5 bases). V was shortened by 0 bases and J by 2 bases, with 10 bases between the two germline ends. The germline CDR1 and CDR2 sequences are KGHSH and LQKENI. CDR3 length equals 15 residues. Written as DNA, the CDR3 is TGTGCCAGCTCACCACCCATCTCAGGGAACTATGGCTACACCTTC. Amino acid sequence: CASSPPISGNYGYTF.

The chain is built from TRBV4-1 and TRBJ2-2; 7 bases line up with TRBD1. J lost 10 bases, V lost 1 base, and 6 bases had no gene match. CDR3 length: 14 residues. Germline loops: CDR1 MGHRA, CDR2 YSYEKL. The chain's CDR3 is CASSQAQGDVELFF. CDR3 sequence (DNA): TGCGCCAGCAGCCAAGCCCAGGGGGACGTGGAGCTGTTTTTT.

The chain has TRBV9 and TRBJ2-3; 7 bases agree with TRBD1. The CDR3 extends over 14 amino acids. Losses at the gene ends were 6 bases for V and 6 bases for J; bases not matched to a gene: 10. Germline CDR1 reads SGDLS; CDR2 reads YYNGEE. The CDR3 DNA follows: TGTGCCAGCAACCGTAGGGGGCGGTGGGATACGCAGTATTTT. As protein: CASNRRGRWDTQYF.